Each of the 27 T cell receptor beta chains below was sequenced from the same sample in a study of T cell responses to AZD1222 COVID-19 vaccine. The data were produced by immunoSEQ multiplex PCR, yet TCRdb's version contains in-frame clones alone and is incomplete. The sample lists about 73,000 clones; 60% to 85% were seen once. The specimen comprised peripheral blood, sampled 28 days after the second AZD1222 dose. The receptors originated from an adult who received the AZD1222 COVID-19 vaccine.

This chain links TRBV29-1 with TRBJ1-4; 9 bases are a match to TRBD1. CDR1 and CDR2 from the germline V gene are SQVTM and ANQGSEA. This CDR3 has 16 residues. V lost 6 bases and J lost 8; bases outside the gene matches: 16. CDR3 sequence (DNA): TGCAGCGTGCGCAAGAGGGACAGGGCCTCCAAAGAAAAACTGTTTTTT. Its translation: CSVRKRDRASKEKLFF.

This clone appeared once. The CDR3 sequence: CSVAQGGLAVGIQYF. CDR3 nucleotides: TGCAGCGTGGCCCAGGGAGGTCTGGCTGTGGGCATTCAGTACTTC. This rearrangement joins TRBV29-1 to TRBJ2-4; possible D gene TRBD2, 6 bases. The CDR3 is 15 residues long. Trimming left V 6 bases short and J 9 bases short, with 24 bases between. The germline gives CDR1 SQVTM, CDR2 ANQGSEA.

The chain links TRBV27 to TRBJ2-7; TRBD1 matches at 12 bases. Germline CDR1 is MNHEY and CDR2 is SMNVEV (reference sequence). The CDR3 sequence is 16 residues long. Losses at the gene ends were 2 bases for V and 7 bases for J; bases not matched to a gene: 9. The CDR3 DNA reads TGTGCCAGCAGTTTAGTTCCGGGACAGGGGGCGAATGAGCAGTACTTC. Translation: CASSLVPGQGANEQYF.

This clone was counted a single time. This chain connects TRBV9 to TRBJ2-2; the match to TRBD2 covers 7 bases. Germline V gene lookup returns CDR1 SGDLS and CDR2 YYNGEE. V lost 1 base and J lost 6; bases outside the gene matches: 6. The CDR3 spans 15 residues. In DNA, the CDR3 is TGTGCCAGCAGCGTATTGCAGGGAGGGGCCGGGGAGCTGTTTTTT. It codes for CASSVLQGGAGELFF.

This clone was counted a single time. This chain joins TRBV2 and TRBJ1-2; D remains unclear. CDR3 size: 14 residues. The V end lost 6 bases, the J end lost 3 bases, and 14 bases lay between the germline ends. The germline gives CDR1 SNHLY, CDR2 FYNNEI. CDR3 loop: CASRDPGSDYGYTF. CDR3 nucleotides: TGTGCCAGCAGGGACCCGGGGTCTGACTATGGCTACACCTTC.

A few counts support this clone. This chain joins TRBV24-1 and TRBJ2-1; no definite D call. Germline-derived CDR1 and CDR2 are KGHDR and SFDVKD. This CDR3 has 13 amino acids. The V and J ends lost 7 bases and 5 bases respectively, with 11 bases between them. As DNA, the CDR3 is TGTGCCACCAGAGCGATGGTTGACAATGAGCAGTTCTTC. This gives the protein CATRAMVDNEQFF.

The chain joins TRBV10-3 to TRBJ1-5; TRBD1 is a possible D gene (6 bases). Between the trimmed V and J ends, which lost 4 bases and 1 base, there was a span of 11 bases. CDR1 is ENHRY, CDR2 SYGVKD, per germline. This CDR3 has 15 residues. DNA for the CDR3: TGTGCCATCAGTGGGTCAGGGGAGAGCAATCAGCCCCAGCATTTT. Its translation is CAISGSGESNQPQHF.

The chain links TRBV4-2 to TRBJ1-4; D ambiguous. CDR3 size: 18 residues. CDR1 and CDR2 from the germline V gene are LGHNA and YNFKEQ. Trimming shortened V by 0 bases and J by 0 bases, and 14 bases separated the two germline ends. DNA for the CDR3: TGTGCCAGCAGCCAAGATCCCCCCAACAGTGCAACTAATGAAAAACTGTTTTTT. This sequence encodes CASSQDPPNSATNEKLFF.

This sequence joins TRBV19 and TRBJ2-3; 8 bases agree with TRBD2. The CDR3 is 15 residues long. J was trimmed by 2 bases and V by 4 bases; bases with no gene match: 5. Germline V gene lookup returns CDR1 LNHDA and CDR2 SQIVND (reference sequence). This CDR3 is CASSRAGDVTDTQYF. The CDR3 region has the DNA TGTGCCAGTAGTAGAGCGGGGGACGTCACAGATACGCAGTATTTT.

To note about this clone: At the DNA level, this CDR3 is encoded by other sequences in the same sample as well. The CDR3 DNA reads as TGTGCCAGCAGTGACTATAGTGAGCAGTTCTTC. Protein product: CASSDYSEQFF. The rearrangement joins TRBV2 to TRBJ2-1, with D unresolved. Germline lookup yields CDR1 SNHLY and CDR2 FYNNEI. This CDR3 comprises 11 residues. Between the trimmed V and J ends, which lost 3 bases and 9 bases, there was a span of 6 bases.

CDR3 DNA: TGTGCCAGCAGAGGGACCGGACTATTAGAGACCCAGTACTTC. Protein: CASRGTGLLETQYF. This chain links TRBV6-5 with TRBJ2-5; the D gene is possibly TRBD2 (6 bases). Trimming stripped 6 bases from V and 4 bases from J, with 15 bases between. The germline CDR1 and CDR2 sequences are MNHEY and SVGAGI. The CDR3 is made up of 14 amino acids.

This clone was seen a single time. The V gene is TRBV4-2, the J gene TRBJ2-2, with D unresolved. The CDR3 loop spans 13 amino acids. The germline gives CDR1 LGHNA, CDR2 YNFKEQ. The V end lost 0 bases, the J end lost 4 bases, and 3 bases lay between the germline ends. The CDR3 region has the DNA TGTGCCAGCAGCCAAGAGAGCACCGGGGAGCTGTTTTTT. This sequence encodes CASSQESTGELFF.

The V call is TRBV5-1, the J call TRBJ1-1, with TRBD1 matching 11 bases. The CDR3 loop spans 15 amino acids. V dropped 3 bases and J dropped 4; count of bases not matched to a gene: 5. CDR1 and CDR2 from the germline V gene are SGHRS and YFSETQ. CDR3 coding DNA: TGCGCCAGCAGCTCCGGACAGGGGGCTCTCACTGAAGCTTTCTTT. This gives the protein CASSSGQGALTEAFF. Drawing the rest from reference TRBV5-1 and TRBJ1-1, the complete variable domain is KAGVTQTPRYLIKTRGQQVTLSCSPISGHRSVSWYQQTPGQGLQFLFEYFSETQRNKGNFPGRFSGRQFSNSRSEMNVSTLELGDSALYLCASSSGQGALTEAFFGQGTRLTVV.

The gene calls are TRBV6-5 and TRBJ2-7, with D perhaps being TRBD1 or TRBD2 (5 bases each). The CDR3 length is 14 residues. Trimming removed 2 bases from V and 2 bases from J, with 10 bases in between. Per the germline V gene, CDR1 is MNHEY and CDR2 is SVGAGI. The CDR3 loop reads CASSYRDGAYEQYF. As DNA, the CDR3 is TGTGCCAGCAGTTACCGGGACGGAGCCTACGAGCAGTACTTC.

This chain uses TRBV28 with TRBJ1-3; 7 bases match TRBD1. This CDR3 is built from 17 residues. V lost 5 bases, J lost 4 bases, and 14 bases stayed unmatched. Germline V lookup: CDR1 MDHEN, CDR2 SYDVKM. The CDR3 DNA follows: TGTGCCAGCAGTGTCCAACTCACAGGGGCGAGGGGAAACACCATATATTTT. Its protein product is CASSVQLTGARGNTIYF. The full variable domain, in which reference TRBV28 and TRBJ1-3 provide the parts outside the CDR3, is DVKVTQSSRYLVKRTGEKVFLECVQDMDHENMFWYRQDPGLGLRLIYFSYDVKMKEKGDIPEGYSVSREKKERFSLILESASTNQTSMYLCASSVQLTGARGNTIYFGEGSWLTVV.

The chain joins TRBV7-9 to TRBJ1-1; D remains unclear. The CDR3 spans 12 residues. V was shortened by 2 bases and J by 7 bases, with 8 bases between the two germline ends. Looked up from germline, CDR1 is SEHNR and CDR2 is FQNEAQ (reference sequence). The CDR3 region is CASSLSAVEAFF. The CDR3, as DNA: TGTGCCAGCAGCTTATCGGCAGTTGAAGCTTTCTTT.

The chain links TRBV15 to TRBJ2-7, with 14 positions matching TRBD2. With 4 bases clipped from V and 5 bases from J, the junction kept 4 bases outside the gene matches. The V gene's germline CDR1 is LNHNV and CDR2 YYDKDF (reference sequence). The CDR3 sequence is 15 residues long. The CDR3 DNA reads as TGTGCCACCAGCAAAGGGGGACTAGCGGGGGACGAGCAGTACTTC. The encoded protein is CATSKGGLAGDEQYF.

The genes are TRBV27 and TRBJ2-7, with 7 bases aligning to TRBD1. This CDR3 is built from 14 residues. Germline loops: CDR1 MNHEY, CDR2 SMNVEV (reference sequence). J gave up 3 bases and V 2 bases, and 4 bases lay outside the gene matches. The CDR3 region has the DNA TGTGCCAGCAGTTTAGACAGGGAGAACTACGAGCAGTACTTC. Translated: CASSLDRENYEQYF.

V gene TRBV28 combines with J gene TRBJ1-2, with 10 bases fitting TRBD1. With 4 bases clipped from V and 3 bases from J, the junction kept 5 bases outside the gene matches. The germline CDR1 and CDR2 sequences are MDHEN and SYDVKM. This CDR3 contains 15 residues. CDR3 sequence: CASSSPTGGDYGYTF. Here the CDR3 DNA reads TGTGCCAGCAGTTCGCCGACAGGGGGCGACTATGGCTACACCTTC.

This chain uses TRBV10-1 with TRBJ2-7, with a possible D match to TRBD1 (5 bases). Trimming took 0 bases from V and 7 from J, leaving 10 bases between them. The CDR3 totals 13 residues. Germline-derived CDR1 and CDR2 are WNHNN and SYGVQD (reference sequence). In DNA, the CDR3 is TGCGCCAGCAGTGAGTCCCCAGGGATTGAGCAGTACTTC. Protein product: CASSESPGIEQYF.

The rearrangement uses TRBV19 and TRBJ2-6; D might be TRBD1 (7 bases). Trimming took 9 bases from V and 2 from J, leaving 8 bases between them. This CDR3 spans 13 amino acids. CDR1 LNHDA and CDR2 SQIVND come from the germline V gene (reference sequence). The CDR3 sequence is CASRGAGANVLTF. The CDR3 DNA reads TGTGCCAGCAGGGGGGCTGGGGCCAACGTCCTGACTTTC.

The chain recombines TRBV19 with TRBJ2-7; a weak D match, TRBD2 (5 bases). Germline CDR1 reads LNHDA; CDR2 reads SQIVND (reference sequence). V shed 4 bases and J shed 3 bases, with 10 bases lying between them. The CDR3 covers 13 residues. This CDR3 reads CASSRGLVYEQYF. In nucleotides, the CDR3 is TGTGCCAGTAGTAGAGGACTTGTCTACGAGCAGTACTTC.

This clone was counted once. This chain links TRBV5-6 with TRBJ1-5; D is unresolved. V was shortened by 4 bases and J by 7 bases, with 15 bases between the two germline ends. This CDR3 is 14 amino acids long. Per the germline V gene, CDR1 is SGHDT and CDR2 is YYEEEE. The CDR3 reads CASSPEGRGQPQHF. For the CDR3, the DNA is TGTGCCAGCAGCCCGGAAGGGAGAGGGCAGCCCCAGCATTTT.

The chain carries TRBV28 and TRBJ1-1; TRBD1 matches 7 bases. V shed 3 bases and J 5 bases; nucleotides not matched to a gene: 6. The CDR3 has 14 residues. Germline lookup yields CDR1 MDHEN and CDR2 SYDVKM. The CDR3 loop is CASSLARQGTEAFF. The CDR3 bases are TGTGCCAGCAGTTTGGCCCGACAGGGTACTGAAGCTTTCTTT.

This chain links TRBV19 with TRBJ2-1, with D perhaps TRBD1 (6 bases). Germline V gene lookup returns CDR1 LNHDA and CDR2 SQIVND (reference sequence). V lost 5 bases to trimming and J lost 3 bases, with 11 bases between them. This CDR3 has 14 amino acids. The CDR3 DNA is TGTGCCAGTAGTTTACAGGGCCTCTACAATGAGCAGTTCTTC. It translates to CASSLQGLYNEQFF.

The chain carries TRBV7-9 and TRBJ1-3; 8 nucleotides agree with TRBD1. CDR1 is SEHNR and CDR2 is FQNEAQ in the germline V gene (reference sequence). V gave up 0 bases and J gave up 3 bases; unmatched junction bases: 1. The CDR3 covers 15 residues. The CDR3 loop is CASSLAGTGGNTIYF. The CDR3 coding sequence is TGTGCCAGCAGCTTAGCAGGGACAGGTGGAAACACCATATATTTT. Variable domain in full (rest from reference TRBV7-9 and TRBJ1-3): DTGVSQNPRHKITKRGQNVTFRCDPISEHNRLYWYRQTLGQGPEFLTYFQNEAQLEKSRLLSDRFSAERPKGSFSTLEIQRTEQGDSAMYLCASSLAGTGGNTIYFGEGSWLTVV.

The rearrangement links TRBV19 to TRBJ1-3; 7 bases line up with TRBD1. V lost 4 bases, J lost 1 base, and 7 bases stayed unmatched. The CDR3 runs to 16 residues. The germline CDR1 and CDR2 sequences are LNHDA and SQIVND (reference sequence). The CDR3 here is CASSTARTGSGNTIYF. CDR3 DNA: TGTGCCAGTAGTACCGCCCGGACAGGTTCTGGAAACACCATATATTTT.